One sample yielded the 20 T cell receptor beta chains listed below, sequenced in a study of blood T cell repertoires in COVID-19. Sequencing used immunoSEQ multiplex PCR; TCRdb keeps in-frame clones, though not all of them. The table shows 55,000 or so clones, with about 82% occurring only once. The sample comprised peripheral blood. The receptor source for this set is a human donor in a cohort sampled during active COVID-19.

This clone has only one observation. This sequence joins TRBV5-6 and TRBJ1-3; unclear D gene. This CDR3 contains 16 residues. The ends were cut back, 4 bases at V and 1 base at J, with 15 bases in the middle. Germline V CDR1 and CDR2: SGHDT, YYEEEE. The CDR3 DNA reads TGTGCCAGCAGCCCCCTCAAGAGGGCATCTGGAAACACCATATATTTT. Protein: CASSPLKRASGNTIYF.

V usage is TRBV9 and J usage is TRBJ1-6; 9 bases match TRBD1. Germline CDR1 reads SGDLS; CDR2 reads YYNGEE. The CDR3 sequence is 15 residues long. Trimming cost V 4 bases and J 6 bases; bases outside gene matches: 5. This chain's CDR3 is CASSTGTGSNSPLHF. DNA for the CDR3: TGTGCCAGCAGCACGGGGACAGGGAGTAATTCACCCCTCCACTTT.

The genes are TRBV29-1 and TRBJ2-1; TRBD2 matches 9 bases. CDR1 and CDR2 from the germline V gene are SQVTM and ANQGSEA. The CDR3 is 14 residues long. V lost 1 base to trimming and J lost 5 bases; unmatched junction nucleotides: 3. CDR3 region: CSVEVAGDDNEQFF. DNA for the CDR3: TGCAGCGTTGAAGTAGCGGGAGATGACAATGAGCAGTTCTTC.

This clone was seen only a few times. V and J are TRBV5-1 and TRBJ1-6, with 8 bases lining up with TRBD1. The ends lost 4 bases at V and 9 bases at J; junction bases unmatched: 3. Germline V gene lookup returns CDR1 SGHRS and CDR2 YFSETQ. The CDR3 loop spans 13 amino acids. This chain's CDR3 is CASSADRVSPLHF. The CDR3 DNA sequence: TGCGCCAGCAGCGCGGACAGGGTTTCACCCCTCCACTTT.

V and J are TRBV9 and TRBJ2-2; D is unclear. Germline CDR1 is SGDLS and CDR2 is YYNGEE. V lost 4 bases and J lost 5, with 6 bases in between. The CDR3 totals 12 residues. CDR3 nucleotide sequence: TGTGCCAGCAGCACTCATACCGGGGAGCTGTTTTTT. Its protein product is CASSTHTGELFF.

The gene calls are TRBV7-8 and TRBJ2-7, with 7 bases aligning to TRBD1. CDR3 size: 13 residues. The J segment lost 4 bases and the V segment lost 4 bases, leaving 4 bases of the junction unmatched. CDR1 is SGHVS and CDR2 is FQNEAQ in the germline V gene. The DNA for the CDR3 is TGTGCCAGCAGCTCGACAGGGAAGTACGAGCAGTACTTC. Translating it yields CASSSTGKYEQYF.

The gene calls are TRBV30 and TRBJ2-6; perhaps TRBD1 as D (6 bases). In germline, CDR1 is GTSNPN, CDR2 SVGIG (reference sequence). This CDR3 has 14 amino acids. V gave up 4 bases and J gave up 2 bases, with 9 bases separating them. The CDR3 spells CAWTKGAGANVLTF. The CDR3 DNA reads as TGTGCCTGGACCAAGGGGGCTGGGGCCAACGTCCTGACTTTC.

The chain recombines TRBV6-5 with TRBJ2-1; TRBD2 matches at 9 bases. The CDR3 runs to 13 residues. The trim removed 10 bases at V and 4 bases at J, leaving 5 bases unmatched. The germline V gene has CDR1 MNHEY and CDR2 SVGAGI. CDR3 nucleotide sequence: TGTGCCACCCGCCTAGCGGGGTACAATGAGCAGTTCTTC. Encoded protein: CATRLAGYNEQFF.

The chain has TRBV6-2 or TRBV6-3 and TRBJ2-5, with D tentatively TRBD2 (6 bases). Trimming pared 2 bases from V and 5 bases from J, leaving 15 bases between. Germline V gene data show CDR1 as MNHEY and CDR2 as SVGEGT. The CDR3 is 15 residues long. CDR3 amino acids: CASSYGGSAAETQYF. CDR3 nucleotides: TGTGCCAGCAGTTACGGGGGGTCGGCGGCGGAGACCCAGTACTTC.

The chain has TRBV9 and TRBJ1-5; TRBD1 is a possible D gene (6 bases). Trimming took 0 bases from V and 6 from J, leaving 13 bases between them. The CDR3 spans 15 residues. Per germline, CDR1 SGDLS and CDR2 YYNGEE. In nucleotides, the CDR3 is TGTGCCAGCAGCGTAGGTGTGGTGGGGGCTCAGCCCCAGCATTTT. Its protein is CASSVGVVGAQPQHF.

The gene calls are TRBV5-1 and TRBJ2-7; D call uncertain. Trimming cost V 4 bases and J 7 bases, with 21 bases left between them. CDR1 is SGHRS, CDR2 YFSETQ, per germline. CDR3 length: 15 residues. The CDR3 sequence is CASSPEGSPGLEQYF. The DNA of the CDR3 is TGCGCCAGCAGCCCGGAAGGCTCCCCGGGTCTAGAGCAGTACTTC.

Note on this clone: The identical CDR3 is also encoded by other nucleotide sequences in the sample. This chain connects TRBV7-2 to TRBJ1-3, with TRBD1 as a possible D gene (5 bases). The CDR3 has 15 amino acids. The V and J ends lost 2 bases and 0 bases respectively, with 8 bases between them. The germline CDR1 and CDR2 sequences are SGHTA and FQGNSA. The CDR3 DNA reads TGTGCCAGCAGCTTACGGGGGGGCTCTGGAAACACCATATATTTT. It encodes CASSLRGGSGNTIYF.

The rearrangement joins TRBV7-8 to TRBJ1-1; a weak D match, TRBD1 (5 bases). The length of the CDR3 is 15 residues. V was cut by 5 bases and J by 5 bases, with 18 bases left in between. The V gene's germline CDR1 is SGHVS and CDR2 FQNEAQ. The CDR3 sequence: CASSPRVGGRTEAFF. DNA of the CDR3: TGTGCCAGCAGCCCCCGAGTGGGGGGGAGAACTGAAGCTTTCTTT.

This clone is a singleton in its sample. DNA of the CDR3: TGTGCCTGGGAATCCGGGACAGTGAGGACCTACAATGAGCAGTTCTTC. This codes for CAWESGTVRTYNEQFF. This rearrangement joins TRBV30 to TRBJ2-1, with 7 bases identical to TRBD1. The CDR3 sequence is 16 residues long. CDR1 and CDR2 (germline): GTSNPN, SVGIG (reference sequence). Germline trimming cut 5 bases from V and 2 bases from J; bases unmatched to any gene: 12.

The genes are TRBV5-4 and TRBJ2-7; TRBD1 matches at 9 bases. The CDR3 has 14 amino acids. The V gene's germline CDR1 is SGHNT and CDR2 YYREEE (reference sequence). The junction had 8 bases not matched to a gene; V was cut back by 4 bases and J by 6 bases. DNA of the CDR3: TGTGCCAGCAGCAAACGACAGGGGGGGAGCGAGCAGTACTTC. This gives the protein CASSKRQGGSEQYF. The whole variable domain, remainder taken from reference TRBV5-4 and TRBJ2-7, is ETGVTQSPTHLIKTRGQQVTLRCSSQSGHNTVSWYQQALGQGPQFIFQYYREEENGRGNFPPRFSGLQFPNYSSELNVNALELDDSALYLCASSKRQGGSEQYFGPGTRLTVT.

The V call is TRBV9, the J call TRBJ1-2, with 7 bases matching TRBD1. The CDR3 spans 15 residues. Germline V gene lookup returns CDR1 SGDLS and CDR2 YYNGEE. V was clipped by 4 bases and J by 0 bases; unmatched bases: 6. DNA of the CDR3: TGTGCCAGCAGCTCAGGGGGAAATACTAACTATGGCTACACCTTC. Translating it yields CASSSGGNTNYGYTF.

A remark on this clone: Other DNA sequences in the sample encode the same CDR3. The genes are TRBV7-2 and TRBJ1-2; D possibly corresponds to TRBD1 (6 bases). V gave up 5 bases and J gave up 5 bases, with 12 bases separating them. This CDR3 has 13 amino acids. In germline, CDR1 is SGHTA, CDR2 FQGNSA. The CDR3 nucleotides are TGTGCCAGCAGCCCGGACAGCTTTTATGGCTACACCTTC. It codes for CASSPDSFYGYTF.

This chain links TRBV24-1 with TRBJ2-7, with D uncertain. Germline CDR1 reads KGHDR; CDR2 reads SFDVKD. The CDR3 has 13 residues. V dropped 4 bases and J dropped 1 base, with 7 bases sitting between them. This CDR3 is CATSERSSYEQYF. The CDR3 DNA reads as TGTGCCACCAGTGAAAGGAGTTCCTACGAGCAGTACTTC.

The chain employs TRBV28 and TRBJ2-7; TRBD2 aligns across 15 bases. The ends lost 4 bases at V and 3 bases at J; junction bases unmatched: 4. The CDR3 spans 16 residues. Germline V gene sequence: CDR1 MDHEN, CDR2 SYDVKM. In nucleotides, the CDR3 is TGTGCCAGCAGTTCGGGACTAGCGGGAGGATACTACGAGCAGTACTTC. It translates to CASSSGLAGGYYEQYF.

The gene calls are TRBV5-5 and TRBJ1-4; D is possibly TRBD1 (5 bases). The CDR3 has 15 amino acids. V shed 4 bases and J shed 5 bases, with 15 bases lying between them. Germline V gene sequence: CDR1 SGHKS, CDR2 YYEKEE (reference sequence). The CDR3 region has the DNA TGTGCCAGCAGCCGTAAGGGACTTATAAATGAAAAACTGTTTTTT. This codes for CASSRKGLINEKLFF. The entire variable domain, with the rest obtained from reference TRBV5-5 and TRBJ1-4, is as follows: DAGVTQSPTHLIKTRGQQVTLRCSPISGHKSVSWYQQVLGQGPQFIFQYYEKEERGRGNFPDRFSARQFPNYSSELNVNALLLGDSALYLCASSRKGLINEKLFFGSGTQLSVL.